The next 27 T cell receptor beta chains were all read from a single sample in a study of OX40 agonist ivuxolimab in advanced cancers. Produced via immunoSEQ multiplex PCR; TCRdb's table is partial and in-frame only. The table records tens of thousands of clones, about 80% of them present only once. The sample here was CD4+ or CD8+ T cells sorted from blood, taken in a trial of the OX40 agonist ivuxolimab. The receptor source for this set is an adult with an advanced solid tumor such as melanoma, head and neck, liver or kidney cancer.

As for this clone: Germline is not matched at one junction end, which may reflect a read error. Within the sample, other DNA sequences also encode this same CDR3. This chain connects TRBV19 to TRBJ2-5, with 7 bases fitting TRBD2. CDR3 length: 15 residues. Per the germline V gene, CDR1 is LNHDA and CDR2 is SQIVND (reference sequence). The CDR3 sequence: CASSKFAGVIETQYF. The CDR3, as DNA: TGTGCCAGTAGTAAATTTGCGGGAGTGATTGAGACTCAGTACTTC.

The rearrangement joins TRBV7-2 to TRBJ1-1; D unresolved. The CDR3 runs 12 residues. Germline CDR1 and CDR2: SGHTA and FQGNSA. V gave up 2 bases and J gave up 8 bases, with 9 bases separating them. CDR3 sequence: CASSLRGGEAFF. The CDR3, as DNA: TGTGCCAGCAGCTTAAGAGGCGGAGAAGCTTTCTTT. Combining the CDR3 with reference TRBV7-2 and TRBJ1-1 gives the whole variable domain GAGVSQSPSNKVTEKGKDVELRCDPISGHTALYWYRQSLGQGLEFLIYFQGNSAPDKSGLPSDRFSAERTGGSVSTLTIQRTQQEDSAVYLCASSLRGGEAFFGQGTRLTVV.

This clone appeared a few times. CDR3 region: CASSIPCAGPGKLFF. CDR3 DNA: TGTGCCAGCAGCATACCCTGCGCAGGGCCCGGAAAACTGTTTTTT. This chain joins TRBV21-1 and TRBJ1-4; TRBD1, as called in the table, went unchecked against the DNA. TRBV21-1 represents a pseudogene. The CDR3 consists of 15 residues.

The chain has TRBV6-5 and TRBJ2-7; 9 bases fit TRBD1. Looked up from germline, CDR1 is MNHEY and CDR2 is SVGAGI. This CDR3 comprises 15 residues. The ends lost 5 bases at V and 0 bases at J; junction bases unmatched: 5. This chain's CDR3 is CASSTWTGDSYEQYF. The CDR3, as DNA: TGTGCCAGCAGTACTTGGACAGGGGACTCCTACGAGCAGTACTTC.

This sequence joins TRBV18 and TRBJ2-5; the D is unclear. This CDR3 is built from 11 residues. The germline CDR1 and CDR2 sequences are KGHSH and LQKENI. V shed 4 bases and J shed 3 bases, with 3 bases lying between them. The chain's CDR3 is CASSREETQYF. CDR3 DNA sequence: TGTGCCAGCTCACGGGAAGAGACCCAGTACTTC.

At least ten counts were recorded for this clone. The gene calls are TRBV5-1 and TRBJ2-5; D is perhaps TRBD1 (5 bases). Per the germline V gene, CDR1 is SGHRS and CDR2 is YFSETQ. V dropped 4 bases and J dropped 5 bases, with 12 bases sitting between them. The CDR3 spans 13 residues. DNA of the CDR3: TGCGCCAGCAGCCTCCAGGGCACGGAGACCCAGTACTTC. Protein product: CASSLQGTETQYF. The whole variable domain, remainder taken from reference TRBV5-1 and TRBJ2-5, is KAGVTQTPRYLIKTRGQQVTLSCSPISGHRSVSWYQQTPGQGLQFLFEYFSETQRNKGNFPGRFSGRQFSNSRSEMNVSTLELGDSALYLCASSLQGTETQYFGPGTRLLVL.

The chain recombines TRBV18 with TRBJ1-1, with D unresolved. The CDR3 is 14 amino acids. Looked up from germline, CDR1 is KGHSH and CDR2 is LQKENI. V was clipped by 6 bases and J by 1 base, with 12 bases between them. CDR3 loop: CASSHFTENTEAFF. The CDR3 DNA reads TGTGCCAGCTCTCACTTTACCGAGAACACTGAAGCTTTCTTT.

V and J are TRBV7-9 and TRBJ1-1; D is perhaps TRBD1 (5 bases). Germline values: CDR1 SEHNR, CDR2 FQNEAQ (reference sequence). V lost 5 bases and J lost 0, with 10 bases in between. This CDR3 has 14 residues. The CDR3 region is CASSQGLMNTEAFF. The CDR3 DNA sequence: TGTGCCAGCAGCCAGGGACTGATGAACACTGAAGCTTTCTTT.

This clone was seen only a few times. CDR3 sequence reads: CASSLAVGMNTEAFF. As DNA, the CDR3 is TGCGCCAGCAGCTTGGCAGTGGGCATGAACACTGAAGCTTTCTTT. The chain has TRBV5-1 and TRBJ1-1; no definite D call. Between the trimmed V and J ends, which lost 0 bases and 0 bases, there was a span of 9 bases. The CDR3 extends over 15 amino acids. Germline values: CDR1 SGHRS, CDR2 YFSETQ.

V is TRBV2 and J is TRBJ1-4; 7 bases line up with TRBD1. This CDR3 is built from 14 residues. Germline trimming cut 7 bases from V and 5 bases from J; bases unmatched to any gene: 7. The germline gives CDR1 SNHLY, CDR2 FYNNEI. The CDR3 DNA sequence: TGTGCCAGCATGGAGAGACAGGGAAATGAAAAACTGTTTTTT. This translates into CASMERQGNEKLFF.

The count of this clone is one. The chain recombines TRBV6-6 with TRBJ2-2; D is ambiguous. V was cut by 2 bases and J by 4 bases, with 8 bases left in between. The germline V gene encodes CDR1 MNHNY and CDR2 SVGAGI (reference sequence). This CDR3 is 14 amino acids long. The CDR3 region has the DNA TGTGCCAGCAGTTACGTAAGCCGCACCGGGGAGCTGTTTTTT. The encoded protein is CASSYVSRTGELFF.

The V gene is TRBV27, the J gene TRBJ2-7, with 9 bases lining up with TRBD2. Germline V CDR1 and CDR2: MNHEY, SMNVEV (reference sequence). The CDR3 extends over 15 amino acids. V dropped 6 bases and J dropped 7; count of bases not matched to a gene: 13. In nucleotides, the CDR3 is TGTGCCAGCAGGTTACGGCTAGCGGGAAGGGGGGAGCAGTACTTC. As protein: CASRLRLAGRGEQYF.

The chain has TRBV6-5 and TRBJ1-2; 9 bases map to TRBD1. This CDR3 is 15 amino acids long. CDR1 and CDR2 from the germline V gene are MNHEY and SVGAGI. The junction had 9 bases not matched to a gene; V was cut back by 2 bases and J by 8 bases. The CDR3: CASSYGTGHVKGYTF. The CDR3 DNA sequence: TGTGCCAGCAGTTACGGGACAGGGCATGTGAAAGGCTACACCTTC.

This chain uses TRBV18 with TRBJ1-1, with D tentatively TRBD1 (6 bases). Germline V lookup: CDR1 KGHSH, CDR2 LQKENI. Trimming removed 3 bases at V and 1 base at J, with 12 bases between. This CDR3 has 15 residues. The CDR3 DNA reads TGTGCCAGCTCACCCGGTGGAGGGGGGAACACTGAAGCTTTCTTT. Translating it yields CASSPGGGGNTEAFF. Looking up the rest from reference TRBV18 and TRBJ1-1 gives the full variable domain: NAGVMQNPRHLVRRRGQEARLRCSPMKGHSHVYWYRQLPEEGLKFMVYLQKENIIDESGMPKERFSAEFPKEGPSILRIQQVVRGDSAAYFCASSPGGGGNTEAFFGQGTRLTVV.

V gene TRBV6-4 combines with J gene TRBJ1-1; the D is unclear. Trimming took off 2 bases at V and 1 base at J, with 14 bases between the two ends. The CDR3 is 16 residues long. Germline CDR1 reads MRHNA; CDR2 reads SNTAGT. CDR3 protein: CASSDQRKGKNTEAFF. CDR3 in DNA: TGTGCCAGCAGTGACCAGAGGAAAGGAAAGAACACTGAAGCTTTCTTT.

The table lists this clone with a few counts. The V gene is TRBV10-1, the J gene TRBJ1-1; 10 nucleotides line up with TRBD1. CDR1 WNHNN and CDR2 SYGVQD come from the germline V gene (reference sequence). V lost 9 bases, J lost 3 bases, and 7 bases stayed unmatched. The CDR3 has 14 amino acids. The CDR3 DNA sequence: TGCGCCAGTAACGCGGGGACAGGGGACACTGAAGCTTTCTTT. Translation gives CASNAGTGDTEAFF.

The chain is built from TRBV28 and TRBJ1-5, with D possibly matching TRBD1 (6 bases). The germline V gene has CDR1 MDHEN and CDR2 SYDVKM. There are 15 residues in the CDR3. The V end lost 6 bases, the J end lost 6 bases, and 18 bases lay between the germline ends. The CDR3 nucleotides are TGTGCCAGCAGAAAGGACAGCGCACTCGTTCAGCCCCAGCATTTT. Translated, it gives CASRKDSALVQPQHF.

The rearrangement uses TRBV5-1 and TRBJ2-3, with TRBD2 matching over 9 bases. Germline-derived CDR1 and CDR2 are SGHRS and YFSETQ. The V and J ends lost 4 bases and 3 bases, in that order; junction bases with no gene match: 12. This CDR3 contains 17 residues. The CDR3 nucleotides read TGCGCCAGCAGCGGCCGAAGTAGCGGGGGTTGGACAGATACGCAGTATTTT. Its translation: CASSGRSSGGWTDTQYF.

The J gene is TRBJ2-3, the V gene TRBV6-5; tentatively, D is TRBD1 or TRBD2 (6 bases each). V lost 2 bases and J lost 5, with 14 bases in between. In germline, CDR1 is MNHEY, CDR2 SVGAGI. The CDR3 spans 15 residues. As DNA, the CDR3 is TGTGCCAGCAGTTACGGAGGGGGGCCCGGAGATACGCAGTATTTT. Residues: CASSYGGGPGDTQYF.

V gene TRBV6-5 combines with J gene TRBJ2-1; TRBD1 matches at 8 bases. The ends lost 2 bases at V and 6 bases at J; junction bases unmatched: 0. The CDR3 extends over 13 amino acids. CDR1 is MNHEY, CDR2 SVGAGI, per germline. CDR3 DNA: TGTGCCAGCAGTTACGACAGGGGCAATGAGCAGTTCTTC. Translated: CASSYDRGNEQFF.

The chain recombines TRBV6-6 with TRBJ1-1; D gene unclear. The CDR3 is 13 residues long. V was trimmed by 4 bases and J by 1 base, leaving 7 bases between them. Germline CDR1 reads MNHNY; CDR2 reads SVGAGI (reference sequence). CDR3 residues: CASSSQPNTEAFF. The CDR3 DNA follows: TGTGCCAGCAGTTCCCAACCGAACACTGAAGCTTTCTTT.

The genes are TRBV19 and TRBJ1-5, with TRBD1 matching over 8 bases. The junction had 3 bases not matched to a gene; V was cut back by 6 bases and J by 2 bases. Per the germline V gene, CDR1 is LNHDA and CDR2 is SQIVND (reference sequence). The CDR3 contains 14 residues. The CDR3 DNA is TGTGCCAGTAGACCGGGACAGGGCAATCAGCCCCAGCATTTT. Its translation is CASRPGQGNQPQHF.

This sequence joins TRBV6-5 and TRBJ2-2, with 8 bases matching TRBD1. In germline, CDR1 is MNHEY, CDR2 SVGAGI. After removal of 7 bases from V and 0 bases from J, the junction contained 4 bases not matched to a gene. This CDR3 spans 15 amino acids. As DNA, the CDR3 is TGTGCCAGCACCTTGGACAGGGCGAACACCGGGGAGCTGTTTTTT. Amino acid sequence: CASTLDRANTGELFF.

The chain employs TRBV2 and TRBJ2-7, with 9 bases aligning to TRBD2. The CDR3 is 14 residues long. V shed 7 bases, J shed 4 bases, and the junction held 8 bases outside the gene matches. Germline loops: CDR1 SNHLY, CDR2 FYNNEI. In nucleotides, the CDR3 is TGTGCCAGCATCAACGGGCTAGCGGGATACGAGCAGTACTTC. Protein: CASINGLAGYEQYF.

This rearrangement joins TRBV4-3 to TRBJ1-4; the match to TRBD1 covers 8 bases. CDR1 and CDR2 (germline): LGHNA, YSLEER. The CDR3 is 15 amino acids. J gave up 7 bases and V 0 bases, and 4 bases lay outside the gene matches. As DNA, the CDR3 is TGCGCCAGCAGCCAAGATCTGACAGGGGTTGAAAAACTGTTTTTT. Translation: CASSQDLTGVEKLFF.

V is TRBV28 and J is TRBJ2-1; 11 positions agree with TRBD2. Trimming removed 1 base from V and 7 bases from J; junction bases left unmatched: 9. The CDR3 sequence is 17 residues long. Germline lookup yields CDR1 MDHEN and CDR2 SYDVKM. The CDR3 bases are TGTGCCAGCAGTTTATTCCTGGCTAGCGGGAGGAGGAATGAGCAGTTCTTC. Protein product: CASSLFLASGRRNEQFF.

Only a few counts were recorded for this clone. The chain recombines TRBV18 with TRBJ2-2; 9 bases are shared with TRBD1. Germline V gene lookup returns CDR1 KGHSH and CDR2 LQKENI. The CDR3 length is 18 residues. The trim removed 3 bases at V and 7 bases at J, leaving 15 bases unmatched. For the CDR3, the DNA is TGTGCCAGCTCACCTCGGAGGACGACCGGGACAGGGCGCGGGGAGCTGTTTTTT. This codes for CASSPRRTTGTGRGELFF.